What follows are 3 T cell receptor beta chains derived from one specimen sequenced in a study of blood T cell repertoires in COVID-19. Only in-frame clones appear in the TCRdb table, and some are missing; sequencing was by immunoSEQ multiplex PCR. Of over 200,000 clones listed, 70% to 90% are singletons. Sequencing used peripheral blood. These receptor sequences come from a woman aged 25-40 years who had recovered from COVID-19.

As regards this clone: The sample has other DNA sequences that encode this CDR3 too. The chain's CDR3 is CASSVGLAGYEQYF. The CDR3 bases are TGTGCCAGCAGCGTTGGACTAGCGGGGTACGAGCAGTACTTC. The chain is built from TRBV9 and TRBJ2-7; 12 bases are shared with TRBD2. Germline values: CDR1 SGDLS, CDR2 YYNGEE. The CDR3 spans 14 residues. Unmatched junction bases numbered 1, after V lost 2 bases and J lost 4 bases. Filled out from reference TRBV9 and TRBJ2-7, the complete variable domain reads DSGVTQTPKHLITATGQRVTLRCSPRSGDLSVYWYQQSLDQGLQFLIQYYNGEERAKGNILERFSAQQFPDLHSELNLSSLELGDSALYFCASSVGLAGYEQYFGPGTRLTVT.

This clone was picked up one time. J is TRBJ1-2 and V is TRBV6-1; the D is unclear. This CDR3 is 13 amino acids long. Per the germline V gene, CDR1 is MNHNS and CDR2 is SASEGT. The ends were cut back, 0 bases at V and 4 bases at J, with 6 bases in the middle. CDR3 sequence: CASSEARSYGYTF. The CDR3 DNA sequence: TGTGCCAGCAGTGAAGCGCGGTCCTATGGCTACACCTTC.

The rearrangement joins TRBV11-2 to TRBJ2-3; 9 bases align to TRBD2. This CDR3 contains 16 residues. Germline V gene lookup returns CDR1 SGHAT and CDR2 FQNNGV. V was clipped by 1 base and J by 3 bases; unmatched bases: 5. The CDR3 region has the DNA TGTGCCAGCAGCTTAGCCCCGGGACTAGCAACAGATACGCAGTATTTT. Its translation: CASSLAPGLATDTQYF.